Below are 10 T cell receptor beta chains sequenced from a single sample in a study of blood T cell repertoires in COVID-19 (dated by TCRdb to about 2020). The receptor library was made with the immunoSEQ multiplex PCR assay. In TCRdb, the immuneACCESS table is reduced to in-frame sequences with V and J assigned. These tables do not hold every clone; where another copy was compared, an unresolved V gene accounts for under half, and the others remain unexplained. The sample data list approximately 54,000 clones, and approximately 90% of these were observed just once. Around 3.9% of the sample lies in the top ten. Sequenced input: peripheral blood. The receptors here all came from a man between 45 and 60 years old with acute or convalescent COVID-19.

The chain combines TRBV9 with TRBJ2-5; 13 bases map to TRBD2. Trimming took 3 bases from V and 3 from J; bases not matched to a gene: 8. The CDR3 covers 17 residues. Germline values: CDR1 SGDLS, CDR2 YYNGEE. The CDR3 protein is CASSAEVGLAGKETQYF. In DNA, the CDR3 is TGTGCCAGCAGCGCGGAGGTGGGACTAGCGGGAAAAGAGACCCAGTACTTC.

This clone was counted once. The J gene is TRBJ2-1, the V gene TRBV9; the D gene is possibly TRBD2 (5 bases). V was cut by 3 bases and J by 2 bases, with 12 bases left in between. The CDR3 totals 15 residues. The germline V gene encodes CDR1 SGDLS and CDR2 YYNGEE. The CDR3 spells CASSARTGTYNEQFF. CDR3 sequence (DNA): TGTGCCAGCAGCGCTCGGACTGGTACCTACAATGAGCAGTTCTTC. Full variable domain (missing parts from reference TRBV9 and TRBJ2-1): DSGVTQTPKHLITATGQRVTLRCSPRSGDLSVYWYQQSLDQGLQFLIQYYNGEERAKGNILERFSAQQFPDLHSELNLSSLELGDSALYFCASSARTGTYNEQFFGPGTRLTVL.

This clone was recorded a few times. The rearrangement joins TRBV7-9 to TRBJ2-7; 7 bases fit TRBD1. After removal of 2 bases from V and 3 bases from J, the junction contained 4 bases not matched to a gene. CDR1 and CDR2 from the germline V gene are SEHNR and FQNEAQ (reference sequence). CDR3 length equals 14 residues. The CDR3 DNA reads TGTGCCAGCAGCTTAACGACAGGGCTCTACGAGCAGTACTTC. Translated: CASSLTTGLYEQYF.

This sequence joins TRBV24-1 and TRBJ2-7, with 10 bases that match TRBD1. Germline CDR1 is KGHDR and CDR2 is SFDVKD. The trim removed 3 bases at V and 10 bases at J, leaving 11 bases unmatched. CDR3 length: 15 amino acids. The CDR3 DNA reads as TGTGCCACCAGTGATGCTACGGCCGGGACAGGGGCCCAGTACTTC. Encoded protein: CATSDATAGTGAQYF.

The CDR3 here is CAISDGSYGYTF. The CDR3 DNA reads as TGTGCCATCAGTGATGGCAGCTATGGCTACACCTTC. V gene TRBV10-3 combines with J gene TRBJ1-2, with D uncertain. The CDR3 contains 12 residues. V lost 3 bases and J lost 4, with 6 bases in between. The germline CDR1 and CDR2 sequences are ENHRY and SYGVKD.

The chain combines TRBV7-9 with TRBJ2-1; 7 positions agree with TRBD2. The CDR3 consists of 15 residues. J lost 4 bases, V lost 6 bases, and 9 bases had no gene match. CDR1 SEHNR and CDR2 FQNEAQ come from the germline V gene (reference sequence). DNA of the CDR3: TGTGCCAGCAGGACAGCGGGACGGGGTTACAATGAGCAGTTCTTC. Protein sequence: CASRTAGRGYNEQFF. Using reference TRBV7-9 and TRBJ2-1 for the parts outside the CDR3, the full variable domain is DTGVSQNPRHKITKRGQNVTFRCDPISEHNRLYWYRQTLGQGPEFLTYFQNEAQLEKSRLLSDRFSAERPKGSFSTLEIQRTEQGDSAMYLCASRTAGRGYNEQFFGPGTRLTVL.

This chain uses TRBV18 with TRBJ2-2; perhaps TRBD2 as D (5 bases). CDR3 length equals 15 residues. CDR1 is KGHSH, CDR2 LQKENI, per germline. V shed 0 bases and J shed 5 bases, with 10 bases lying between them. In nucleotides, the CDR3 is TGTGCCAGCTCACCACCTTCAAGAGGGACCGGGGAGCTGTTTTTT. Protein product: CASSPPSRGTGELFF.

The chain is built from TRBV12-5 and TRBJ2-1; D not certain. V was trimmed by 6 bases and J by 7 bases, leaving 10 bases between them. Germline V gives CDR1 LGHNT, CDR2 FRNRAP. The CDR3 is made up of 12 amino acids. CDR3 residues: CASGPELNEQFF. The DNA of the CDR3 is TGTGCTAGTGGCCCTGAACTGAATGAGCAGTTCTTC.

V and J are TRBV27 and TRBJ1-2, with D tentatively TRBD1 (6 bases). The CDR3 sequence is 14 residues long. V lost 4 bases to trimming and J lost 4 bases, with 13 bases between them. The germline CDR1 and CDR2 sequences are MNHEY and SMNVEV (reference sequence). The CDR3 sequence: CASSSGDAFYGYTF. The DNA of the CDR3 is TGTGCCAGCAGTTCAGGGGACGCATTCTATGGCTACACCTTC.

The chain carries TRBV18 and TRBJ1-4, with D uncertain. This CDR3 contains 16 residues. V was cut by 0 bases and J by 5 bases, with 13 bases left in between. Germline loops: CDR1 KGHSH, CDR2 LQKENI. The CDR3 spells CASSPPPAVGNEKLFF. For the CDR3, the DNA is TGTGCCAGCTCACCACCGCCGGCAGTCGGGAATGAAAAACTGTTTTTT. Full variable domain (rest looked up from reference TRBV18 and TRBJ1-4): NAGVMQNPRHLVRRRGQEARLRCSPMKGHSHVYWYRQLPEEGLKFMVYLQKENIIDESGMPKERFSAEFPKEGPSILRIQQVVRGDSAAYFCASSPPPAVGNEKLFFGSGTQLSVL.